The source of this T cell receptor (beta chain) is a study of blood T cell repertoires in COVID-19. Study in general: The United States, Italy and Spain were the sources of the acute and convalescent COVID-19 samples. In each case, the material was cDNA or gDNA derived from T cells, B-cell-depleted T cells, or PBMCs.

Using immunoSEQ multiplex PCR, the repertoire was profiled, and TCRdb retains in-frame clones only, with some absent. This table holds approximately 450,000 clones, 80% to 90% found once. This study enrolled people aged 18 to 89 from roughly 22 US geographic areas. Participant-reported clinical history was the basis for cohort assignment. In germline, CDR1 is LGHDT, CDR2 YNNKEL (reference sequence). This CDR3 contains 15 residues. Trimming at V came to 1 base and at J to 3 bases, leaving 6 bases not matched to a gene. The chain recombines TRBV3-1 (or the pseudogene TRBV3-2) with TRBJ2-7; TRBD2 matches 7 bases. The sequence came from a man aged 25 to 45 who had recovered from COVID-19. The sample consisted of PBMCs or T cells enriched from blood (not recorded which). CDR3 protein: CASSQAAGRGYEQYF. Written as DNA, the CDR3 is TGTGCCAGCAGCCAAGCAGCGGGACGCGGCTACGAGCAGTACTTC.